These 23 T cell receptor beta chains share one sample of origin, sequenced in a study of identical twins. TCRdb fed the 5' RACE reads into MiXCR, producing one record per CDR3 protein. The data show a few hundred thousand distinct CDR3 sequences, approximately 8.6% seen once. The sample was also reused in another study, on yellow fever vaccine responses in identical twins.

Input material: CD8+ T cells sorted from blood. These receptors originate from a woman under 30 in good health.

The sample holds many counts of this clonotype. The chain has TRBV7-2 and TRBJ2-2; 7 bases are shared with TRBD2. V shed 5 bases, J shed 5 bases, and the junction held 8 bases outside the gene matches. This CDR3 region has 15 residues. Germline values: CDR1 SGHTA, CDR2 FQGNSA. CDR3 sequence reads: CASSPLRLATGELFF. The CDR3 region has the DNA TGTGCCAGCAGCCCCCTGCGACTAGCTACCGGGGAGCTGTTTTTT.

The chain carries TRBV28 and TRBJ1-6; D gene unclear. Trimming took off 7 bases at V and 0 bases at J, with 13 bases between the two ends. CDR1 is MDHEN, CDR2 SYDVKM, per germline. This CDR3 is 16 amino acids long. The CDR3 DNA sequence: TGTGCCAGCAATCCGCCCTTGAGCTCCTATAATTCACCCCTCCACTTT. It yields the protein CASNPPLSSYNSPLHF.

The chain couples TRBV14 to TRBJ2-7, with 8 nucleotides matching TRBD1. V shed 2 bases, J shed 1 base, and the junction held 7 bases outside the gene matches. This CDR3 is 16 amino acids long. From germline, CDR1 is SGHDN and CDR2 FVKESK. The CDR3 DNA sequence: TGTGCCAGCAGCCAATTCGGGGGACAGGCTTCCTACGAGCAGTACTTC. Protein sequence: CASSQFGGQASYEQYF.

This clonotype was detected many times. The chain has TRBV15 and TRBJ2-5, with D possibly TRBD2 on 6 matching bases. Trimming cost V 5 bases and J 0 bases, with 13 bases left between them. The CDR3 loop spans 15 amino acids. Germline V CDR1 and CDR2: LNHNV, YYDKDF (reference sequence). CDR3 loop: CATSRERAHQETQYF. The CDR3, as DNA: TGTGCCACCAGCCGGGAGCGGGCCCACCAAGAGACCCAGTACTTC.

This clonotype was seen at least ten times. CDR3 amino acids: CASRAEYQETQYF. The CDR3 coding sequence is TGTGCCAGCAGGGCGGAGTACCAAGAGACCCAGTACTTC. V and J are TRBV2 and TRBJ2-5; no clear D. Trimming shortened V by 6 bases and J by 0 bases, and 8 bases separated the two germline ends. The V gene's germline CDR1 is SNHLY and CDR2 FYNNEI. CDR3 size: 13 residues.

The rearrangement joins TRBV7-9 to TRBJ1-1, with D perhaps matching TRBD1 (6 bases). The V and J ends lost 4 bases and 1 base respectively, with 10 bases between them. The CDR3 sequence is 14 residues long. Germline CDR1 reads SEHNR; CDR2 reads FQNEAQ (reference sequence). CDR3 nucleotides: TGTGCCAGCAGCTCCGACAGGCAGAACACTGAAGCTTTCTTT. Its translation: CASSSDRQNTEAFF.

This clonotype was observed at least ten times. The J gene is TRBJ2-1, the V gene TRBV7-9, with D hard to call. The V end was cut by 2 bases, the J end by 6 bases, with 5 bases between. The V gene's germline CDR1 is SEHNR and CDR2 FQNEAQ (reference sequence). The CDR3 sequence is 12 residues long. DNA for the CDR3: TGTGCCAGCAGCTTAAATCCCAATGAGCAGTTCTTC. Amino acid sequence: CASSLNPNEQFF. The whole variable domain, filled in from reference TRBV7-9 and TRBJ2-1, reads DTGVSQNPRHKITKRGQNVTFRCDPISEHNRLYWYRQTLGQGPEFLTYFQNEAQLEKSRLLSDRFSAERPKGSFSTLEIQRTEQGDSAMYLCASSLNPNEQFFGPGTRLTVL.

The rearrangement uses TRBV18 and TRBJ2-2; 12 bases fit TRBD2. The CDR3 is 16 residues long. V was clipped by 4 bases and J by 9 bases; unmatched bases: 9. Germline lookup yields CDR1 KGHSH and CDR2 LQKENI. The CDR3 DNA reads as TGTGCCAGCTCACAACCGACTAGCGGGAGCTCCAGGGAGCTGTTTTTT. It encodes CASSQPTSGSSRELFF.

This clonotype was picked up a small number of times. V is TRBV3-1 and J is TRBJ2-1; 8 positions agree with TRBD2. In germline, CDR1 is LGHDT, CDR2 YNNKEL (reference sequence). There are 14 residues in the CDR3. The junction had 6 bases not matched to a gene; V was cut back by 1 base and J by 10 bases. CDR3 loop: CASSQGTSPWEQFF. The DNA of the CDR3 is TGTGCCAGCAGCCAAGGGACTAGCCCTTGGGAGCAGTTCTTC.

This clonotype was seen at least ten times. The chain combines TRBV15 with TRBJ2-6; TRBD2 might be the D (5 bases). Germline assignment: CDR1 LNHNV and CDR2 YYDKDF (reference sequence). This CDR3 has 16 amino acids. Trimming shortened V by 5 bases and J by 2 bases, and 13 bases separated the two germline ends. Here the CDR3 DNA reads TGTGCCACCAGCCGCCCGGTGGAGGCTGGGGCCAACGTCCTGACTTTC. It codes for CATSRPVEAGANVLTF. Supplemented by reference TRBV15 and TRBJ2-6, the full variable domain reads DAMVIQNPRYQVTQFGKPVTLSCSQTLNHNVMYWYQQKSSQAPKLLFHYYDKDFNNEADTPDNFQSRRPNTSFCFLDIRSPGLGDTAMYLCATSRPVEAGANVLTFGAGSRLTVL.

There are many counts of this clonotype. V and J are TRBV6-6 and TRBJ1-1; D is undetermined. This CDR3 spans 12 amino acids. Germline-derived CDR1 and CDR2 are MNHNY and SVGAGI (reference sequence). Trimming left V 2 bases short and J 6 bases short, with 7 bases between. CDR3: CASSYIGAEAFF. Here the CDR3 DNA reads TGTGCCAGCAGTTACATCGGGGCTGAAGCTTTCTTT.

CDR3 region: CASSHQRDEDEQFF. The CDR3 nucleotides read TGTGCCAGCAGCCATCAGCGGGACGAGGATGAGCAGTTCTTC. The chain joins TRBV7-9 to TRBJ2-1; TRBD2 matches at 7 bases. After removal of 5 bases from V and 8 bases from J, the junction contained 9 bases not matched to a gene. The V gene's germline CDR1 is SEHNR and CDR2 FQNEAQ (reference sequence). The CDR3 is made up of 14 amino acids.

This clonotype was picked up a small number of times. In DNA form, the CDR3 reads TGCGCCAGCAGCCTCTCCCTAGCGGGGCCCCTCTCCTACGAGCAGTACTTC. This encodes CASSLSLAGPLSYEQYF. V gene TRBV5-1 combines with J gene TRBJ2-7; 9 bases agree with TRBD2. The CDR3 runs to 17 residues. In germline, CDR1 is SGHRS, CDR2 YFSETQ. Trimming cost V 4 bases and J 0 bases; bases outside gene matches: 11.

The CDR3 DNA is TGTGCCGGCAACCAGTGGACAGGGCTCACAGATACGCAGTATTTT. It codes for CAGNQWTGLTDTQYF. This chain joins TRBV12-3 or TRBV12-4 and TRBJ2-3, with 8 positions matching TRBD1. With 11 bases clipped from V and 2 bases from J, the junction kept 12 bases outside the gene matches. CDR3 size: 15 residues.

The chain has TRBV10-3 and TRBJ2-1; 7 bases fit TRBD2. The CDR3 is made up of 16 amino acids. The V gene's germline CDR1 is ENHRY and CDR2 SYGVKD. V dropped 4 bases and J dropped 5; count of bases not matched to a gene: 11. CDR3 loop: CAISVAGEDKDNEQFF. CDR3 bases: TGTGCCATCAGTGTGGCGGGGGAAGATAAGGACAATGAGCAGTTCTTC.

This clonotype occurred many times. The CDR3 reads CASSQDHGGTGELFF. CDR3 DNA: TGCGCCAGCAGCCAAGATCATGGAGGGACCGGGGAGCTGTTTTTT. The chain couples TRBV4-3 to TRBJ2-2; D perhaps matches TRBD2 (6 bases). CDR3 length: 15 amino acids. The germline V gene encodes CDR1 LGHNA and CDR2 YSLEER. Trimming pared 0 bases from V and 5 bases from J, leaving 10 bases between.

This clonotype was observed a few times. J is TRBJ2-1 and V is TRBV6-5; D is perhaps TRBD2 (5 bases). Trimming pared 0 bases from V and 0 bases from J, leaving 9 bases between. The CDR3 consists of 16 residues. Germline V gene lookup returns CDR1 MNHEY and CDR2 SVGAGI. CDR3 sequence: CASSYSRVSSYNEQFF. The CDR3 DNA sequence: TGTGCCAGCAGTTACTCGAGGGTTTCCTCCTACAATGAGCAGTTCTTC.

A remark on this clonotype: A read error may explain this, as a much larger clone is one base away. V is TRBV5-6 and J is TRBJ2-3, with D hard to call. In germline, CDR1 is SGHDT, CDR2 YYEEEE. The CDR3 is 14 residues long. Trimming left V 4 bases short and J 2 bases short, with 11 bases between. The CDR3: CASSLRSYTDTQYF. The CDR3 DNA follows: TGTGCCAGCAGCCTTCGGTCATACACAGATACGCAGTATTTT.

This clonotype was detected many times. The V and J genes are TRBV5-1 and TRBJ2-7; 9 bases are a match to TRBD2. The ends lost 1 base at V and 4 bases at J; junction bases unmatched: 9. The CDR3 is made up of 16 amino acids. Germline CDR1 SGHRS, CDR2 YFSETQ. CDR3 sequence: CASSLNLDSGSYEQYF. The CDR3 DNA is TGCGCCAGCAGCTTGAATCTGGATAGCGGGAGTTACGAGCAGTACTTC.

This clonotype has only a few counts. The J gene is TRBJ2-3, the V gene TRBV4-3; D possibly corresponds to TRBD2 (6 bases). CDR1 is LGHNA, CDR2 YSLEER, per germline. The CDR3 has 16 residues. Trimming took off 0 bases at V and 1 base at J, with 11 bases between the two ends. The CDR3 sequence: CASSQDNPSGTDTQYF. The DNA of the CDR3 is TGCGCCAGCAGCCAAGATAACCCTAGCGGCACAGATACGCAGTATTTT.

This clonotype was observed a few times. The chain links TRBV5-5 to TRBJ2-7, with 7 bases aligning to TRBD1. Trimming removed 2 bases from V and 0 bases from J; junction bases left unmatched: 5. CDR3 length: 15 residues. CDR1 SGHKS and CDR2 YYEKEE come from the germline V gene (reference sequence). In nucleotides, the CDR3 is TGTGCCAGCAGCTTTGGCCGGGACAGCTCCTACGAGCAGTACTTC. As protein: CASSFGRDSSYEQYF.

This chain links TRBV5-1 with TRBJ2-7; 13 bases fit TRBD2. J gave up 7 bases and V 0 bases, and 10 bases lay outside the gene matches. Germline CDR1 SGHRS, CDR2 YFSETQ. The CDR3 covers 17 residues. This chain's CDR3 is CASSLGPTSGGAGEQYF. CDR3 DNA sequence: TGCGCCAGCAGCTTGGGACCCACTAGCGGGGGGGCCGGAGAGCAGTACTTC.

This clonotype was picked up a small number of times. The V gene is TRBV5-1, the J gene TRBJ2-5; D is uncertain. Between the trimmed V and J ends, which lost 5 bases and 0 bases, there was a span of 17 bases. In germline, CDR1 is SGHRS, CDR2 YFSETQ. The CDR3 has 16 residues. The DNA of the CDR3 is TGCGCCAGCAGTTTACCGAGGACGGAGTACCAAGAGACCCAGTACTTC. Its protein product is CASSLPRTEYQETQYF.